This T cell receptor (beta chain) originates from a study of T cell clonality in common variable immunodeficiency. Germline CDR1 and CDR2: SQVTM and ANQGSEA. The CDR3 spans 17 residues. V lost 4 bases to trimming and J lost 3 bases, with 22 bases between them. Regarding the study as a whole: Shared TCRbeta clones were fewer between CVID subjects than controls. TCRbeta clonality was increased in CVID versus healthy controls. Authors noted CVID clonality's cause needs subpopulation repertoire sequencing.

This clone came up many times. Antigen specificity is unknown. The DNA ends 3 residues before the CDR3 does, and the rest of the CDR3 is filled in from the germline J gene. Equal genomic DNA amounts from CVID and control samples were sequenced. Generated by immunoSEQ multiplex PCR, the TCRdb table keeps only in-frame clones and is missing some. Listed for the sample are some 43,000 clones, none seen a single time. The chain links TRBV29-1 to TRBJ1-3, with D uncertain. The sample taken for sequencing was peripheral blood mononuclear cells. The TCR sequence derives from a person between 18 and 69 years old in good health. CDR3 loop: CSVVEPTATTRGNTIYF. The DNA read from the CDR3 is TGCAGCGTTGTCGAACCGACGGCGACGACTCGTGGAAACACC.